The clone carrying this T cell receptor (beta chain) was detected only a few times. The antigen is undetermined. Primers for the PCR totalled 60 Vbeta and 13 Jbeta. The repertoire was sequenced with immunoSEQ multiplex PCR; TCRdb's copy has only in-frame clones and lacks some. The sample holds about 120,000 clones, 55% to 80% seen once. Germline CDR1 and CDR2: SGDLS and YYNGEE. This CDR3 comprises 15 residues. V shed 3 bases and J 8 bases; nucleotides not matched to a gene: 5. The data were taken from a study of cytomegalovirus exposure and HLA in healthy donors. Study-level points and caveats: The availability of immune exposure information extended only to CMV serostatus.

The rearrangement links TRBV9 to TRBJ1-6; 10 bases are shared with TRBD1. Sequencing was carried out using PBMCs. This TCR was recovered from a woman in her 30s in good health and CMV-seronegative. This CDR3 reads CASSGDRGRDSPLHF. DNA for the CDR3: TGTGCCAGCAGCGGAGACAGGGGGCGGGATTCACCCCTCCACTTT.